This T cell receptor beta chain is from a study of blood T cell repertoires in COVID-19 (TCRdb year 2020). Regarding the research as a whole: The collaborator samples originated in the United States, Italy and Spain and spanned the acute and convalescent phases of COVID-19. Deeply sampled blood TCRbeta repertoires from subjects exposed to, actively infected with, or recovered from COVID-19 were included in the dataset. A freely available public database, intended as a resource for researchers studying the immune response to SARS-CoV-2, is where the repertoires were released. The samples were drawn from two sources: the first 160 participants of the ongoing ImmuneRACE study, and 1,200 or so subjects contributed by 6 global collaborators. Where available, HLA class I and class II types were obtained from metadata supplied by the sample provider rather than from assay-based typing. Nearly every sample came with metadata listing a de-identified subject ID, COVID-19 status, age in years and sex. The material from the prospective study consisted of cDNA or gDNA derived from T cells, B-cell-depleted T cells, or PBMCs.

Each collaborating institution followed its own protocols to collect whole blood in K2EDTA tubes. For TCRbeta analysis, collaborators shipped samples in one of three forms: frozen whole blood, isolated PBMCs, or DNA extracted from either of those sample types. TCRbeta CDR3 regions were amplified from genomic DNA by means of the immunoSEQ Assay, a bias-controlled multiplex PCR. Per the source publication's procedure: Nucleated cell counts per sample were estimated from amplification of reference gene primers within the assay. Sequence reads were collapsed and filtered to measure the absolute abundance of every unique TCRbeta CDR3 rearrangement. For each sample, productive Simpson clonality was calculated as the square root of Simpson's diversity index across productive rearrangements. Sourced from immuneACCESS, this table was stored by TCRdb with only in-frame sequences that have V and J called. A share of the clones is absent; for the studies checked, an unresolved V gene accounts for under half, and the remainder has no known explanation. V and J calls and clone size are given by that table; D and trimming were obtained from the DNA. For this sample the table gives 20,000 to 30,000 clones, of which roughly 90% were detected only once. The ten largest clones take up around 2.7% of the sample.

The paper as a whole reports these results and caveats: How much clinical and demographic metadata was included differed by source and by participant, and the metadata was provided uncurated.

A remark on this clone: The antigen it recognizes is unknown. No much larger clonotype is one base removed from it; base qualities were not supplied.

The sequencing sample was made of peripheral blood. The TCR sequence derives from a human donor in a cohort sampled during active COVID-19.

The bases read TGCGCCAGCAGCCAAGAGTATCGGGGCAGGGAGGGGGAGCAGTACTTC. It is translated as CASSQEYRGREGEQYF. The sequence joins TRBV4-1 to TRBJ2-7; 7 bases in the junction line up with TRBD2. V is cut back by 0 bases and J by 7 bases, with 12 bases in the junction unmatched. For CDR1 and CDR2, the germline V gene lists MGHRA and YSYEKL. From the cysteine up to the phenylalanine, the CDR3 has a length of 16 residues. The read is trimmed to its CDR3 DNA, 48 bases read in frame from base 1.